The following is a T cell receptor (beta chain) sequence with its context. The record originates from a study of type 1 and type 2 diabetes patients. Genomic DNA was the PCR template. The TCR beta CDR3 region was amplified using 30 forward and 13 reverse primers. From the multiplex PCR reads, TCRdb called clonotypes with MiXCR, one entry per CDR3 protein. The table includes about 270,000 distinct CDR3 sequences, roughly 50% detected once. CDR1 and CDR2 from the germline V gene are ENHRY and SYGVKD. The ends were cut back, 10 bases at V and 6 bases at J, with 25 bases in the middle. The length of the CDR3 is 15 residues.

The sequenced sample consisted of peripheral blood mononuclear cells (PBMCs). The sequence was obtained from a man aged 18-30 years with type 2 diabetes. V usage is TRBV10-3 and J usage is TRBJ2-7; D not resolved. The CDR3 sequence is CASSQDSLGFGEQYF. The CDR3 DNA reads TGTGCCAGCAGCCAAGATTCGCTGGGTTTTGGCGAGCAGTACTTC.